The 21 T cell receptor beta chains given below trace back to one sample, sequenced in a study of cytotoxic CD8 clonotypes in ibrutinib-treated CLL. Some clones are missing from TCRdb's copy, which holds only in-frame ones; the method was immunoSEQ multiplex PCR. Among approximately 23,000 clones listed, around 74% were seen once. This sample comprised PBMCs, obtained before ibrutinib treatment. The receptor set was obtained from a human donor with chronic lymphocytic leukemia.

J is TRBJ2-7 and V is TRBV7-9, with 7 positions matching TRBD1. Trimming cost V 5 bases and J 6 bases; bases outside gene matches: 10. The CDR3 runs 14 residues. Germline CDR1 reads SEHNR; CDR2 reads FQNEAQ (reference sequence). The DNA for the CDR3 is TGTGCCAGCAGCCCTTATCTTGACAGGGCCGAGCAGTACTTC. Its protein product is CASSPYLDRAEQYF.

This chain uses TRBV4-3 with TRBJ2-7, with 7 bases identical to TRBD2. J was trimmed by 3 bases and V by 1 base; bases with no gene match: 6. The CDR3 runs to 15 residues. The germline V gene has CDR1 LGHNA and CDR2 YSLEER. The CDR3 sequence: CASSQGGTINYEQYF. The DNA for the CDR3 is TGCGCCAGCAGCCAAGGGGGGACTATCAACTACGAGCAGTACTTC.

The chain employs TRBV13 and TRBJ2-1; perhaps TRBD2 as D (5 bases). The V end was cut by 0 bases, the J end by 0 bases, with 6 bases between. The germline gives CDR1 PRHDT, CDR2 FYEKMQ (reference sequence). The CDR3 loop spans 15 amino acids. In DNA, the CDR3 is TGTGCCAGCAGCTTAGGAGGGAGCTCCTACAATGAGCAGTTCTTC. Translated, it gives CASSLGGSSYNEQFF. Full variable domain (missing parts from reference TRBV13 and TRBJ2-1): AAGVIQSPRHLIKEKRETATLKCYPIPRHDTVYWYQQGPGQDPQFLISFYEKMQSDKGSIPDRFSAQQFSDYHSELNMSSLELGDSALYFCASSLGGSSYNEQFFGPGTRLTVL.

The V and J genes are TRBV5-4 and TRBJ2-7; the match to TRBD2 covers 9 bases. The germline CDR1 and CDR2 sequences are SGHNT and YYREEE (reference sequence). The CDR3 totals 19 residues. Trimming at V came to 0 bases and at J to 0 bases, leaving 13 bases not matched to a gene. CDR3 DNA sequence: TGTGCCAGCAGCTTGGTGGGGGAGCGGGGGGCGCCCGGCTCCTACGAGCAGTACTTC. Translated, it gives CASSLVGERGAPGSYEQYF.

In this sample, this clone turned up once. The chain is built from TRBV27 and TRBJ2-7; 8 bases align to TRBD1. Germline V gene sequence: CDR1 MNHEY, CDR2 SMNVEV (reference sequence). With 10 bases clipped from V and 1 base from J, the junction kept 6 bases outside the gene matches. CDR3 length equals 13 residues. CDR3 in amino acids: CAIRTGSSYEQYF. The CDR3 DNA sequence: TGTGCCATCCGGACAGGGTCTTCCTACGAGCAGTACTTC.

As to this clone: An end of the junction does not agree with germline; a read error may underlie this. V gene TRBV4-1 combines with J gene TRBJ1-1; D possibly corresponds to TRBD1 (6 bases). The germline gives CDR1 MGHRA, CDR2 YSYEKL. The CDR3 runs 15 residues. The CDR3 region is CASRQDTGTYTEAFF. The CDR3 DNA sequence: TGCGCCAGCAGGCAAGATACAGGGACCTACACTGAAGCTTTCTTT.

The CDR3 coding sequence is TGTGCCAGCAGTCTAAGGGGGGGCCACTATGGCTACACCTTC. Its protein is CASSLRGGHYGYTF. The rearrangement joins TRBV11-2 to TRBJ1-2; maybe TRBD1 (6 bases). CDR1 is SGHAT and CDR2 is FQNNGV in the germline V gene. Trimming shortened V by 6 bases and J by 3 bases, and 14 bases separated the two germline ends. This CDR3 is 14 amino acids long.

This chain links TRBV18 with TRBJ1-1; D is unresolved. V was pared by 5 bases and J by 1 base, with 11 bases between. The germline V gene encodes CDR1 KGHSH and CDR2 LQKENI. The CDR3 extends over 14 amino acids. The CDR3 DNA sequence: TGTGCCAGCTCAGAGGTCTGGGGGAACACTGAAGCTTTCTTT. This encodes CASSEVWGNTEAFF.

With regard to this clone: The CDR3 end shows no conserved phenylalanine or tryptophan, and so a read error is likely. The limits of the CDR3 on the DNA are not certain, so only TCRdb's listed CDR3 is given. This chain links TRBV20-1 with TRBJ1-1. Looked up from germline, CDR1 is DFQATT and CDR2 is SNEGSKA (reference sequence). The CDR3 length equals 9 residues, ends included. Here the CDR3 reads CSASDGLGI.

The chain has TRBV19 and TRBJ1-3, with a weak D call TRBD1 (5 bases). Germline loops: CDR1 LNHDA, CDR2 SQIVND (reference sequence). The CDR3 consists of 13 residues. The ends were cut back, 11 bases at V and 2 bases at J, with 13 bases in the middle. The CDR3 DNA reads TGTGCCGTTATCGGAGGGGCTGGAAACACCATATATTTT. Translated, it gives CAVIGGAGNTIYF.

The chain employs TRBV28 and TRBJ2-7; 11 nucleotides align to TRBD2. The V and J ends lost 2 bases and 8 bases, in that order; junction bases with no gene match: 8. This CDR3 contains 15 residues. CDR1 is MDHEN, CDR2 SYDVKM, per germline. Here the CDR3 DNA reads TGTGCCAGCAGTTTAAGGCTAGCGGGAGGATTCCAGCAGTACTTC. Its translation: CASSLRLAGGFQQYF.

The chain is built from TRBV28 and TRBJ1-5, with D unclear. V lost 3 bases to trimming and J lost 0 bases, with 12 bases between them. Germline CDR1 and CDR2: MDHEN and SYDVKM. The CDR3 totals 16 residues. CDR3 nucleotides: TGTGCCAGCAGTTTGGTCACGCGTCTTAGCAATCAGCCCCAGCATTTT. It is translated as CASSLVTRLSNQPQHF.

The V gene is TRBV29-1, the J gene TRBJ1-2; D is ambiguous. V shed 5 bases and J shed 3 bases, with 13 bases lying between them. Germline V gene data show CDR1 as SQVTM and CDR2 as ANQGSEA. The CDR3 length is 13 residues. As DNA, the CDR3 is TGCAGCGTTTTAAGAACTAGCGACTATGGCTACACCTTC. Translation gives CSVLRTSDYGYTF.

The chain joins TRBV7-8 to TRBJ2-5, with 7 nucleotides matching TRBD1. CDR1 SGHVS and CDR2 FQNEAQ come from the germline V gene. V lost 3 bases and J lost 5; bases outside the gene matches: 6. The CDR3 contains 14 residues. The CDR3 reads CASSLGTARETQYF. CDR3 nucleotide sequence: TGTGCCAGCAGCTTGGGGACAGCCAGGGAGACCCAGTACTTC.

This clone was detected only once. The chain joins TRBV9 to TRBJ1-5; possible D gene TRBD1, 6 bases. CDR3 length: 14 residues. Germline CDR1 and CDR2: SGDLS and YYNGEE. Trimming stripped 6 bases from V and 0 bases from J, with 10 bases between. DNA of the CDR3: TGTGCCAGCACAGGCAGGGGTAGCAATCAGCCCCAGCATTTT. Protein product: CASTGRGSNQPQHF.

This clone was detected a few times. The chain combines TRBV5-6 with TRBJ1-1; D possibly corresponds to TRBD1 (6 bases). V was shortened by 1 base and J by 7 bases, with 20 bases between the two germline ends. The CDR3 covers 16 residues. Germline CDR1 reads SGHDT; CDR2 reads YYEEEE. The CDR3: CASSLSLVGAWGEAFF. DNA for the CDR3: TGTGCCAGCAGCTTGAGTTTGGTGGGGGCTTGGGGTGAAGCTTTCTTT.

This clone has more than one count but fewer than ten. This sequence joins TRBV5-8 and TRBJ2-7, with 11 bases aligning to TRBD2. In germline, CDR1 is SGHTS, CDR2 YDEGEE. V shed 4 bases and J 9 bases; nucleotides not matched to a gene: 9. The CDR3 totals 14 residues. This CDR3 reads CASSRGLAGSWQYF. The CDR3 DNA sequence: TGTGCCAGCAGCCGCGGACTAGCGGGCTCATGGCAGTACTTC.

The chain combines TRBV30 with TRBJ1-6, with TRBD1 identical over 12 bases. The CDR3 is 18 amino acids. Germline lookup yields CDR1 GTSNPN and CDR2 SVGIG (reference sequence). V was pared by 2 bases and J by 6 bases, with 11 bases of the junction left unmatched. The CDR3 region is CAWSWRGQGARGNSPLHF. The DNA for the CDR3 is TGTGCCTGGAGTTGGAGGGGACAGGGGGCGCGGGGTAATTCACCCCTCCACTTT.

Only a few counts were recorded for this clone. The chain carries TRBV29-1 and TRBJ1-1; D is undetermined. V dropped 4 bases and J dropped 5 bases, with 5 bases sitting between them. The V gene's germline CDR1 is SQVTM and CDR2 ANQGSEA. The CDR3 sequence is 10 residues long. As DNA, the CDR3 is TGCAGCGTTGGAGGTACTGAAGCTTTCTTT. Its protein is CSVGGTEAFF.

The genes are TRBV5-1 and TRBJ2-7; no clear D. CDR3 length equals 13 residues. V was pared by 4 bases and J by 7 bases, with 15 bases between. Germline CDR1 reads SGHRS; CDR2 reads YFSETQ. Here the CDR3 reads CASSPYPLWEQYF. In nucleotides, the CDR3 is TGCGCCAGCAGCCCCTACCCCCTCTGGGAGCAGTACTTC.

The table lists this clone with a count of one. The genes are TRBV14 and TRBJ2-2; 7 bases fit TRBD2. J gave up 4 bases and V 0 bases, and 8 bases lay outside the gene matches. Germline CDR1 and CDR2: SGHDN and FVKESK. This CDR3 region has 17 residues. For the CDR3, the DNA is TGTGCCAGCAGCCAAGATCCCCTAGCGGAACGCACCGGGGAGCTGTTTTTT. Amino acids: CASSQDPLAERTGELFF.